A single T cell receptor beta chain is shown here with its context. The antigen remains undetermined. After constant-region reverse-primer amplification, full-length variable regions underwent semi-nested PCR with Nested Universal Primer A. TCRdb recomputed calls from the 5' RACE reads with MiXCR, one row per CDR3 protein. The table lists 40,000 to 65,000 distinct CDR3 sequences, around 24% of them singletons. With 7 bases removed from V and 7 bases from J, the gap between germline ends came to 13 bases. This CDR3 has 13 residues. Naive CD4+ cells had CD25+ Tregs removed. Findings and caveats of the study: Whole repertoires were not studied in the larger cohort, only one V-J beta rearrangement. Tumor-infiltrating Treg TCR alpha and beta sequences overlapped most with tumor naive CD4+ T cells, then blood naive.

The clonotype comes from a female donor with breast cancer. The source material was tumor-infiltrating naive CD4+ T cells sorted from the breast tumor. Described subset: naive CD4+ T cells, CD4+CD45RA+CD25-. This chain links TRBV12-3 or TRBV12-4 with TRBJ2-2; D gene uncertain. For the CDR3, the DNA is TGTGCCAGCACCCCCCGATTCTTCGGGGAGCTGTTTTTT. Its protein is CASTPRFFGELFF.